Below are 28 T cell receptor beta chains sequenced from a single sample in a study of blood T cell repertoires in COVID-19. Data came from immunoSEQ multiplex PCR; TCRdb stores just in-frame clones and leaves some out. The data contain 350,000 to 450,000 clones, around 88% of them singletons. Material: peripheral blood. The receptors stem from an older woman with COVID-19, enrolled during active disease.

This clone was recorded only once. The V call is TRBV7-8, the J call TRBJ1-1, with D uncertain. The CDR3 loop spans 16 amino acids. Trimming removed 1 base from V and 3 bases from J, with 15 bases in between. Germline CDR1 SGHVS, CDR2 FQNEAQ. CDR3 bases: TGTGCCAGCAGCTTAGTCCAATGGCCCGGGGACACTGAAGCTTTCTTT. Translating gives CASSLVQWPGDTEAFF.

Only one count was recorded for this clone. The rearrangement joins TRBV25-1 to TRBJ2-2; TRBD1 aligns across 8 bases. Germline V CDR1 and CDR2: MGHDK, SYGVNS. V lost 5 bases to trimming and J lost 7 bases; unmatched junction nucleotides: 6. The CDR3 has 14 residues. This CDR3 reads CASSTGGTIGELFF. The CDR3 nucleotides are TGTGCCAGCAGTACAGGGGGTACGATCGGGGAGCTGTTTTTT.

The chain combines TRBV9 with TRBJ2-7; D uncertain. Trimming removed 3 bases at V and 3 bases at J, with 13 bases between. Germline V lookup: CDR1 SGDLS, CDR2 YYNGEE. The CDR3 totals 14 residues. CDR3 bases: TGTGCCAGCAGCGATAGCAGACCTAACTACGAGCAGTACTTC. Its protein product is CASSDSRPNYEQYF.

DNA of the CDR3: TGCGCCAGCAGCGGGGGACAGACTCCCACTGAAGCTTTCTTT. It encodes CASSGGQTPTEAFF. This chain joins TRBV5-1 and TRBJ1-1; 7 bases agree with TRBD1. The ends lost 4 bases at V and 4 bases at J; junction bases unmatched: 7. The CDR3 spans 14 residues. The germline CDR1 and CDR2 sequences are SGHRS and YFSETQ.

The chain joins TRBV11-2 to TRBJ2-1; a weak D match, TRBD1 (6 bases). Trimming took off 8 bases at V and 8 bases at J, with 22 bases between the two ends. CDR1 SGHAT and CDR2 FQNNGV come from the germline V gene. The CDR3 loop spans 15 amino acids. Here the CDR3 DNA reads TGTGCCAGCCAAAAAGGGGGTTCATTCGTCTATGAGCAGTTCTTC. It codes for CASQKGGSFVYEQFF.

This chain links TRBV6-4 with TRBJ2-6, with a possible D match to TRBD1 (5 bases). The CDR3 length is 16 residues. V was pared by 3 bases and J by 3 bases, with 12 bases between. Per the germline V gene, CDR1 is MRHNA and CDR2 is SNTAGT. CDR3 region: CASSDVPGFGANVLTF. The DNA of the CDR3 is TGTGCCAGCAGTGATGTGCCAGGGTTTGGGGCCAACGTCCTGACTTTC.

This clone appeared once. The chain combines TRBV20-1 with TRBJ1-2; TRBD1 agrees at 8 bases. Germline V lookup: CDR1 DFQATT, CDR2 SNEGSKA (reference sequence). This CDR3 has 14 residues. J was trimmed by 0 bases and V by 3 bases; bases with no gene match: 3. The chain's CDR3 is CSASAGGTNYGYTF. CDR3 bases: TGCAGTGCTAGTGCAGGGGGCACTAACTATGGCTACACCTTC.

As for this clone: The sample has other DNA sequences that encode this CDR3 too. The V gene is TRBV9, the J gene TRBJ2-3, with D possibly matching TRBD2 (6 bases). Trimming took off 3 bases at V and 2 bases at J, with 13 bases between the two ends. CDR1 is SGDLS and CDR2 is YYNGEE in the germline V gene. CDR3 length: 15 amino acids. The CDR3 coding sequence is TGTGCCAGCAGCGCATCCGGGACTCACACAGATACGCAGTATTTT. It codes for CASSASGTHTDTQYF.

This clone was observed a handful of times. For the CDR3, the DNA is TGTGCCAGCAGGAAAGAGCATATGAACACTGAAGCTTTCTTT. Its translation: CASRKEHMNTEAFF. The chain employs TRBV6-5 and TRBJ1-1; D remains ambiguous. Germline assignment: CDR1 MNHEY and CDR2 SVGAGI. V was trimmed by 6 bases and J by 0 bases, leaving 11 bases between them. CDR3 length: 14 residues.

J is TRBJ1-2 and V is TRBV27, with TRBD1 identical over 10 bases. CDR3 length: 16 amino acids. V lost 6 bases and J lost 5; bases outside the gene matches: 12. CDR1 and CDR2 (germline): MNHEY, SMNVEV (reference sequence). The CDR3 bases are TGTGCCAGCAGCCCCGAGACAGGGGGCGCGTCGTATGGCTACACCTTC. It is translated as CASSPETGGASYGYTF.

J is TRBJ2-1 and V is TRBV18, with 11 bases matching TRBD1. This CDR3 contains 14 residues. Germline CDR1 is KGHSH and CDR2 is LQKENI. Trimming removed 2 bases from V and 8 bases from J; junction bases left unmatched: 2. The CDR3 DNA sequence: TGTGCCAGCTCACCAAGGACAGGGGGCGATGAGCAGTTCTTC. Its translation is CASSPRTGGDEQFF.

About this clone: A much larger clone differs from this one at a single base, so this may be a read error. V usage is TRBV7-2 and J usage is TRBJ2-1; D is uncertain. Trimming took 6 bases from V and 6 from J, leaving 9 bases between them. Germline V gene data show CDR1 as SGHTA and CDR2 as FQGNSA. The CDR3 loop spans 12 amino acids. This CDR3 is CASSYPGNEQFF. The CDR3 DNA sequence: TGTGCCAGCAGTTACCCGGGCAATGAGCAGTTCTTC.

This chain joins TRBV11-2 and TRBJ1-1, with TRBD1 matching over 10 bases. The V gene's germline CDR1 is SGHAT and CDR2 FQNNGV. With 7 bases clipped from V and 8 bases from J, the junction kept 7 bases outside the gene matches. This CDR3 comprises 13 residues. The CDR3 loop is CASTRTGGTEAFF. The CDR3 region has the DNA TGTGCCAGCACCCGGACAGGGGGAACGGAAGCTTTCTTT.

The V gene is TRBV4-1, the J gene TRBJ1-2; D possibly corresponds to TRBD1 (6 bases). Germline V gives CDR1 MGHRA, CDR2 YSYEKL. V was cut by 1 base and J by 11 bases, with 11 bases left in between. This CDR3 has 12 amino acids. The CDR3 nucleotides are TGCGCCAGCAGCCAAGGGCGACAGGTTTACACCTTC. Translated: CASSQGRQVYTF.

The genes are TRBV9 and TRBJ1-1, with D perhaps TRBD1 (5 bases). V was pared by 4 bases and J by 3 bases, with 16 bases between. CDR1 is SGDLS and CDR2 is YYNGEE in the germline V gene. The CDR3 extends over 15 amino acids. Here the CDR3 reads CASSTRGGDYTEAFF. Here the CDR3 DNA reads TGTGCCAGCAGCACTCGGGGAGGGGATTACACTGAAGCTTTCTTT. The full variable domain, completed using reference TRBV9 and TRBJ1-1, is DSGVTQTPKHLITATGQRVTLRCSPRSGDLSVYWYQQSLDQGLQFLIQYYNGEERAKGNILERFSAQQFPDLHSELNLSSLELGDSALYFCASSTRGGDYTEAFFGQGTRLTVV.

The V and J genes are TRBV7-2 and TRBJ2-3; possible D gene TRBD2, 6 bases. V lost 5 bases, J lost 0 bases, and 21 bases lay in between. Germline values: CDR1 SGHTA, CDR2 FQGNSA. This CDR3 is built from 18 residues. The CDR3 DNA is TGTGCCAGCAGCACAGCAGGGTGGGGACTCTCTAGCACAGATACGCAGTATTTT. It codes for CASSTAGWGLSSTDTQYF.

V gene TRBV29-1 combines with J gene TRBJ1-1, with a tentative D call TRBD1 (5 bases). CDR1 is SQVTM and CDR2 is ANQGSEA in the germline V gene. This CDR3 region has 13 residues. V was trimmed by 2 bases and J by 5 bases, leaving 12 bases between them. CDR3 sequence: CSVESNKGTEAFF. In DNA form, the CDR3 reads TGCAGCGTTGAATCGAATAAGGGGACTGAAGCTTTCTTT. The full variable domain, with the rest looked up from reference TRBV29-1 and TRBJ1-1, is SAVISQKPSRDICQRGTSLTIQCQVDSQVTMMFWYRQQPGQSLTLIATANQGSEATYESGFVIDKFPISRPNLTFSTLTVSNMSPEDSSIYLCSVESNKGTEAFFGQGTRLTVV.

This chain links TRBV15 with TRBJ2-4, with D unresolved. The V end lost 2 bases, the J end lost 13 bases, and 12 bases lay between the germline ends. This CDR3 region has 12 residues. The germline gives CDR1 LNHNV, CDR2 YYDKDF (reference sequence). The CDR3 region is CATSRSARGQYF. CDR3 nucleotides: TGTGCCACCAGCAGATCGGCCCGAGGACAGTACTTC.

This clone has more than one count but fewer than ten. J is TRBJ2-4 and V is TRBV5-4; 10 bases match TRBD1. Trimming at V came to 6 bases and at J to 0 bases, leaving 6 bases not matched to a gene. Germline-derived CDR1 and CDR2 are SGHNT and YYREEE (reference sequence). CDR3 length equals 16 residues. For the CDR3, the DNA is TGTGCCAGCACCAGACAGGGGGCAATAGCCAAAAACATTCAGTACTTC. This encodes CASTRQGAIAKNIQYF.

The rearrangement joins TRBV9 to TRBJ1-2, with 8 nucleotides matching TRBD1. V was clipped by 0 bases and J by 6 bases; unmatched bases: 7. Germline V gene data show CDR1 as SGDLS and CDR2 as YYNGEE. The CDR3 is 15 residues long. The CDR3 DNA is TGTGCCAGCAGCGTAGCGTCGGCAGGGGGCGATGGCTACACCTTC. Protein: CASSVASAGGDGYTF. The whole variable domain, filled in from reference TRBV9 and TRBJ1-2, reads DSGVTQTPKHLITATGQRVTLRCSPRSGDLSVYWYQQSLDQGLQFLIQYYNGEERAKGNILERFSAQQFPDLHSELNLSSLELGDSALYFCASSVASAGGDGYTFGSGTRLTVV.

The CDR3 region is CATKPLLAQGKANTGELFF. In DNA, the CDR3 is TGTGCCACCAAGCCCTTACTTGCTCAGGGGAAAGCGAACACCGGGGAGCTGTTTTTT. This chain links TRBV27 with TRBJ2-2, with D possibly matching TRBD1 (6 bases). V dropped 10 bases and J dropped 0 bases, with 27 bases sitting between them. The CDR3 spans 19 residues. From germline, CDR1 is MNHEY and CDR2 SMNVEV (reference sequence).

The chain is built from TRBV12-5 and TRBJ2-3; 15 bases line up with TRBD2. The CDR3 is 20 residues long. V was pared by 2 bases and J by 2 bases, with 11 bases of the junction left unmatched. Germline-derived CDR1 and CDR2 are LGHNT and FRNRAP. In DNA form, the CDR3 reads TGTGCTAGTGGTTTGACTCGAAGGGGACTAGCGGGGGGTACCACAGATACGCAGTATTTT. This sequence encodes CASGLTRRGLAGGTTDTQYF.

For the CDR3, the DNA is TGTGCCAGCAGCTTAGGGACAGCCCGCACAGATACGCAGTATTTT. Protein: CASSLGTARTDTQYF. This chain joins TRBV11-2 and TRBJ2-3, with D possibly being TRBD1 (6 bases). V was shortened by 1 base and J by 1 base, with 9 bases between the two germline ends. CDR3 length: 15 residues. The V gene's germline CDR1 is SGHAT and CDR2 FQNNGV.

The genes are TRBV27 and TRBJ1-1; TRBD1 matches 7 bases. V shed 4 bases, J shed 6 bases, and the junction held 17 bases outside the gene matches. This CDR3 is built from 17 residues. Germline assignment: CDR1 MNHEY and CDR2 SMNVEV (reference sequence). CDR3 sequence (DNA): TGTGCCAGCAGTTCAACCCGGCTAACCTCCGACAGGGCTGAAGCTTTCTTT. Translating gives CASSSTRLTSDRAEAFF.

The chain's CDR3 is CASSIEARGEAFF. The CDR3, as DNA: TGTGCCAGTAGTATTGAGGCGAGGGGGGAAGCTTTCTTT. The chain couples TRBV19 to TRBJ1-1; maybe TRBD1 (6 bases). The length of the CDR3 is 13 residues. The V gene's germline CDR1 is LNHDA and CDR2 SQIVND (reference sequence). V lost 3 bases and J lost 8, with 13 bases in between.

The chain links TRBV4-2 to TRBJ2-7; 12 bases fit TRBD2. Germline trimming cut 2 bases from V and 0 bases from J; bases unmatched to any gene: 17. The CDR3 covers 21 residues. Germline V gives CDR1 LGHNA, CDR2 YNFKEQ. The CDR3 DNA follows: TGTGCCAGCAGCCAACTTAGGGTCATGACTAGCGGGGGTCCCCTCTCCTACGAGCAGTACTTC. Its protein is CASSQLRVMTSGGPLSYEQYF.

The chain employs TRBV2 and TRBJ2-1; D remains ambiguous. The CDR3 has 15 residues. Germline lookup yields CDR1 SNHLY and CDR2 FYNNEI. Between the trimmed V and J ends, which lost 5 bases and 3 bases, there was a span of 14 bases. The CDR3 DNA reads TGTGCCAGCAGTTTTACCTATCCCGGCTACAATGAGCAGTTCTTC. Translated: CASSFTYPGYNEQFF.

The chain carries TRBV28 and TRBJ2-3; 7 bases match TRBD2. Germline V CDR1 and CDR2: MDHEN, SYDVKM. This CDR3 has 16 residues. V lost 7 bases, J lost 2 bases, and 12 bases stayed unmatched. Here the CDR3 reads CASNLGAAGFTDTQYF. CDR3 bases: TGTGCCAGCAACCTAGGGGCAGCGGGATTCACAGATACGCAGTATTTT. The whole variable domain, remainder taken from reference TRBV28 and TRBJ2-3, is DVKVTQSSRYLVKRTGEKVFLECVQDMDHENMFWYRQDPGLGLRLIYFSYDVKMKEKGDIPEGYSVSREKKERFSLILESASTNQTSMYLCASNLGAAGFTDTQYFGPGTRLTVL.